This T cell receptor (beta chain) was captured by sequencing in a study of cytotoxic CD8 clonotypes in ibrutinib-treated CLL. At the level of the study: Collecting the response samples happened after a median 12 months of treatment, with a range of 6 to 36. The study recorded mean values of approximately 260,000 productive templates and tens of thousands of productive rearrangements per sample. General observations from the study: Treatment saw public clonotypes, which were uncommon, either contract or stay stable.

Produced via immunoSEQ multiplex PCR; TCRdb's table is partial and in-frame only. This sample has just over 200,000 clones, with just under 80% found just once. The sample holds one count of this clone. Its matching antigen is unknown. Germline CDR1 MNHNS, CDR2 SASEGT. This CDR3 has 13 amino acids. The V end lost 6 bases, the J end lost 1 base, and 9 bases lay between the germline ends. The receptor was isolated from a human donor with chronic lymphocytic leukemia. The sequencing used PBMCs, collected after 12 months of ibrutinib treatment. V and J are TRBV6-1 and TRBJ1-1; D not certain. This CDR3 is CASSLGWNTEAFF. The CDR3 coding sequence is TGTGCCAGCAGCCTAGGATGGAACACTGAAGCTTTCTTT.